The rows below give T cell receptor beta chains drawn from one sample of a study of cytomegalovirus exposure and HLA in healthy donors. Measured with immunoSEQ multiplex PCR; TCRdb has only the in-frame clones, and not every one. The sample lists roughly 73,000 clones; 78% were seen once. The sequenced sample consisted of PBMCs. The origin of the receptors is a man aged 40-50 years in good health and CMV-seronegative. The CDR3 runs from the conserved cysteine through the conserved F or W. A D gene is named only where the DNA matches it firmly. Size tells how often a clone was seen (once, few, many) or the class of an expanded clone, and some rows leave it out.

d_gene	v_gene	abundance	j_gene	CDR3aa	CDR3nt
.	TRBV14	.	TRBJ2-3	CASSLASRSTDTQYF	TGTGCCAGCAGTCTGGCTAGTCGGAGCACAGATACGCAGTATTTT
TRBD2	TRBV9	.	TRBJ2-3	CASSPRSGGWGDTQYF	TGTGCCAGCAGCCCGCGAAGCGGGGGCTGGGGAGATACGCAGTATTTT
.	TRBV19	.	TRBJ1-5	CASGFYSNQPQHF	TGTGCCAGTGGCTTTTATAGCAATCAGCCCCAGCATTTT
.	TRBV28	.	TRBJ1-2	CASRPGGRGGANYGYTF	TGTGCCAGCAGACCCGGCGGGCGCGGCGGAGCTAACTATGGCTACACCTTC
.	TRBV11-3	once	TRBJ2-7	CASSPKRLGEQYF	TGTGCCAGCAGCCCAAAGCGACTTGGCGAGCAGTACTTC
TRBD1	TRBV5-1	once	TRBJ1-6	CASSQTGESPLHF	TGCGCCAGCAGCCAGACAGGGGAATCACCCCTCCACTTT
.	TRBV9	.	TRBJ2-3	CASSVGASTDTQYF	TGTGCCAGCAGCGTAGGGGCAAGCACAGATACGCAGTATTTT
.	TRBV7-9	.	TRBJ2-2	CASSYTAGTRNTGELFF	TGTGCCAGCAGCTACACCGCCGGGACACGGAACACCGGGGAGCTGTTTTTT
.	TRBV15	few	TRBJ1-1	CATSRDQGRVTPGAFF	TGTGCCACCAGCAGAGATCAGGGGAGGGTAACCCCGGGAGCTTTCTTT
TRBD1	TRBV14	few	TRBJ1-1	CASSQQGETEAFF	TGTGCCAGCAGTCAACAGGGGGAAACTGAAGCTTTCTTT
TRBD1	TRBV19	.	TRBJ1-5	CASCAGGSNQPQHF	TGTGCCAGTTGTGCAGGGGGAAGCAATCAGCCCCAGCATTTT
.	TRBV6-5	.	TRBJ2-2	CATDRGNTGELFF	TGTGCCACCGACCGGGGGAACACCGGGGAGCTGTTTTTT
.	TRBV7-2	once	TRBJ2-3	CASSLAGGRDTQYF	TGTGCCAGCAGCTTAGCGGGTGGGAGGGATACGCAGTATTTT
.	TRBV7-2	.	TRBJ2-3	CASSPGYADTQYF	TGTGCCAGCAGCCCGGGTTACGCAGATACGCAGTATTTT
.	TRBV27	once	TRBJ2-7	CASSEQYLYEQYF	TGTGCCAGCAGCGAACAATACCTCTACGAGCAGTACTTC
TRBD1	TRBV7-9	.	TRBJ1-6	CASSLSGGNSPLHF	TGTGCCAGCAGCTTGTCAGGGGGCAATTCACCCCTCCACTTT
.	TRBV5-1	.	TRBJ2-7	CASSLNYEQYF	TGCGCCAGCAGTTTAAACTACGAGCAGTACTTC
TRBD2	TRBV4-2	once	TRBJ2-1	CASSRGTSGANEQFF	TGTGCCAGCAGCCGCGGGACTAGCGGGGCCAATGAGCAGTTCTTC
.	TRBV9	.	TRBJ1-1	CASSGGVGTLNTEAFF	TGTGCCAGCAGCGGGGGGGTGGGGACGTTGAACACTGAAGCTTTCTTT
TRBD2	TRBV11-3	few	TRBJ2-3	CASSSGLAGGQDTQYF	TGTGCCAGCAGCTCGGGACTAGCGGGGGGGCAAGATACGCAGTATTTT
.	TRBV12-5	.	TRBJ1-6	CASGLGLASSYNSPLHF	TGTGCTAGTGGTCTGGGACTCGCGAGCTCCTATAATTCACCCCTCCACTTT
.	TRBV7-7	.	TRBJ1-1	CASALKTGGELNTEAFF	TGTGCTAGCGCATTAAAGACCGGGGGGGAATTGAACACTGAAGCTTTCTTT
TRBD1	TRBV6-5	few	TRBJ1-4	CASSLQGREKLFF	TGTGCCAGCAGTCTACAGGGGCGTGAAAAACTGTTTTTT
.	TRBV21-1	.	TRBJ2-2	CASSNGGRNTGELFF	TGTGCCAGCAGCAACGGGGGACGAAACACCGGGGAGCTGTTTTTT
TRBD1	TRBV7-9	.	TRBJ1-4	CASSFLSTGMNEKLFF	TGTGCCAGCAGCTTCCTTTCGACAGGGATGAATGAAAAACTGTTTTTT
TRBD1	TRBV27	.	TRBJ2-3	CASSRDRGPRDTQYF	TGTGCCAGCAGTCGGGACAGGGGGCCGAGAGATACGCAGTATTTT
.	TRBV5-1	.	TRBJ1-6	CASSLVSVNSPLHF	TGCGCCAGCAGCTTGGTATCTGTCAATTCACCCCTCCACTTT
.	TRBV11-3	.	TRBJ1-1	CASSIGEAAEAFF	TGTGCCAGCAGCATAGGGGAGGCTGCTGAAGCTTTCTTT
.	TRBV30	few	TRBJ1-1	CAWSASLNTEAFF	TGTGCCTGGAGTGCATCATTGAACACTGAAGCTTTCTTT
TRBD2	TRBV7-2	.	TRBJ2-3	CASSPFVAGGTDTQYF	TGTGCCAGCAGCCCCTTCGTGGCGGGGGGTACAGATACGCAGTATTTT
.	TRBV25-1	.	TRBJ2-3	CASSDKTATRPDTQYF	TGTGCCAGCAGTGACAAGACAGCCACAAGGCCAGATACGCAGTATTTT
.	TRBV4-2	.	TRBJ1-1	CASSQDRRGTLGPEAFF	TGTGCCAGCAGCCAAGATAGGCGCGGGACCTTAGGCCCTGAAGCTTTCTTT
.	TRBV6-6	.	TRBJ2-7	CASSTATYEQYF	TGTGCCAGCTCGACAGCTACCTACGAGCAGTACTTC
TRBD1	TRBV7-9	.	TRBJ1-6	CASSFRDSLNSPLHF	TGTGCCAGCAGCTTCCGGGACAGCCTAAATTCACCCCTCCACTTT
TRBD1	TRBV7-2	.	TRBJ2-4	CASSSTGTGGRLDIQYF	TGTGCCAGCAGTTCAACCGGGACAGGGGGCAGACTGGACATTCAGTACTTC
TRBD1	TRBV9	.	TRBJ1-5	CASSEGTAYNQPQHF	TGTGCCAGCAGCGAGGGGACAGCTTACAATCAGCCCCAGCATTTT
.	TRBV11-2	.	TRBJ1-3	CASSLQGNTIYF	TGTGCCAGCAGCTTACAAGGAAACACCATATATTTT
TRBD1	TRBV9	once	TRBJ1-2	CASSVDRGHGYTF	TGTGCCAGCAGCGTAGACAGGGGCCATGGCTACACCTTC
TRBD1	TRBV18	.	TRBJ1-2	CASSPGQGNGYTF	TGTGCCAGCTCACCGGGACAGGGGAATGGCTACACCTTC
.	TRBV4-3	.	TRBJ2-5	CASSQDPGVGETQYF	TGCGCCAGCAGCCAAGATCCCGGAGTTGGGGAGACCCAGTACTTC
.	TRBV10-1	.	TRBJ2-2	CASRSNRQPNTGELFF	TGCGCCAGCAGGTCGAATCGACAGCCTAACACCGGGGAGCTGTTTTTT
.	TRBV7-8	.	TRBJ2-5	CASSLATGKVAQETQYF	TGTGCCAGCAGCTTAGCGACGGGAAAAGTGGCCCAAGAGACCCAGTACTTC
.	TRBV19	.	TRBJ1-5	CASSPLGGNQPQHF	TGTGCCAGTAGCCCTCTCGGTGGCAATCAGCCCCAGCATTTT
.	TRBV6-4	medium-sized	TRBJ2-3	CASSVGQASTDTQYF	TGTGCCAGCAGTGTTGGACAAGCTAGCACAGATACGCAGTATTTT
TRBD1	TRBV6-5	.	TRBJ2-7	CASGTGTTYEQYF	TGTGCCAGCGGGACAGGGACAACCTACGAGCAGTACTTC
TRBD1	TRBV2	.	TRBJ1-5	CASSFRGQETSNQPQHF	TGTGCCAGCAGTTTCCGGGGACAGGAGACAAGCAATCAGCCCCAGCATTTT
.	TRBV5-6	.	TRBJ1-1	CASSLDTDTEAFF	TGTGCCAGCAGCTTAGACACAGACACTGAAGCTTTCTTT
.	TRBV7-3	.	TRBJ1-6	CASSRGSGNSPLHF	TGTGCCAGCAGCAGAGGCAGCGGTAATTCACCCCTCCACTTT